This T cell receptor beta chain was captured by sequencing in a study of blood T cell repertoires in COVID-19 (dated by TCRdb to the early 2020s). Turning to the overall study: Samples from collaborators originated in the United States, Italy and Spain and spanned both the acute and convalescent phases of COVID-19. The prospective study material was composed of cDNA or gDNA derived from T cells, B-cell-depleted T cells, or PBMCs. Subjects who had been exposed to COVID-19, were actively infected with it, or had recovered from it provided the deeply sampled blood TCRbeta repertoires that made up the dataset. The repertoires were released in a freely available public database intended as a resource for research on the immune response to SARS-CoV-2. Samples were obtained from the ongoing ImmuneRACE study (first 160 participants) and from 1,200 or so subjects provided by 6 global collaborators. Sample metadata almost always included a de-identified subject ID, COVID-19 status, age in years and sex. Where available, HLA class I and class II types were obtained from metadata supplied by the sample provider rather than from assay-based typing. The paper as a whole reports these results and caveats: The quantity of clinical and demographic metadata differed by source and by participant and was supplied without curation.

Turning to this clone: Its antigen is currently not known. A read error may account for a junction end that differs from germline.

From the cysteine up to the phenylalanine, the CDR3 has a length of 15 residues. The retained sequence is limited to the CDR3, 45 bases, with the frame set at the first base. For CDR1 and CDR2, the germline V gene lists SGHTA and FQGNSA. Collaborating institutions collected whole blood in K2EDTA tubes following their own protocols. For TCRbeta analysis, collaborators shipped samples as frozen whole blood, isolated PBMCs, or DNA extracted from either of those sample types. TCRbeta CDR3 regions were amplified from genomic DNA by means of the immunoSEQ Assay, a bias-controlled multiplex PCR. The authors processed their data as follows. The number of nucleated cells in each sample was estimated from the amplification of reference gene primers within the assay. To quantify the absolute abundance of each unique TCRbeta CDR3 rearrangement, sequence reads were collapsed and filtered. For each sample, productive Simpson clonality was calculated as the square root of Simpson's diversity index across productive rearrangements. Entries here come from immuneACCESS through TCRdb and include only in-frame sequences with V and J called. Some clones fail to appear in such tables; in the studies checked, an unresolved V gene covers under half of the shortfall, and the cause of the remainder is unknown. The V and J calls and clone size are taken from that table; D and trimming were inferred from the DNA. This sample is represented by about 160,000 clones; approximately 81% of them were singletons. The ten largest clones take up about 0.95% of the sample.

This receptor was identified in a man aged 35 to 55 with acute or convalescent COVID-19. The rearrangement combines TRBV7-2 with TRBJ2-3; TRBD2 is perhaps the D gene, given 6 matching bases. The specimen was peripheral blood. The bases are TGTGCCAGCATCTTAAGGGCGGGGAGCACAGATACGCAGTATTTT. This encodes CASILRAGSTDTQYF.